The rows below give T cell receptor beta chains drawn from one sample of a study of shared clonotypes between healthy human individuals. Measured with immunoSEQ multiplex PCR; TCRdb has only the in-frame clones, and not every one. The sample comprises some 660,000 clones, roughly 72% of which are singletons, and 1.5% to 2% rests with the top ten. Source material: memory CD4+ T cells sorted from blood. These receptors were taken from a woman aged 25-40 years in good health. CDR3s include the opening cysteine and the closing phenylalanine or tryptophan. Expanded clones are given a class, and other clones once, few, many or no size at all.

len	v_gene	abundance	j_gene	CDR3aa
16	TRBV5-4	few	TRBJ2-1	CASSRAWTSGSNEQFF
14	TRBV4-2	NA	TRBJ2-6	CASSQAGLANVLTF
15	TRBV5-1	NA	TRBJ1-5	CASSPGQASNQPQHF
14	TRBV30	NA	TRBJ1-2	CACDGARTNYGYTF
14	TRBV19	NA	TRBJ1-5	CATRGSFSNQPQHF
15	TRBV4-2	NA	TRBJ2-2	CASSQANGPTGELFF
14	TRBV28	few	TRBJ2-7	CASSLEGRIYEQYF
10	TRBV20-1	NA	TRBJ2-1	CSAKGNEQFF
16	TRBV9	NA	TRBJ2-7	CASSVGPQGSSYEQYF
10	TRBV30	once	TRBJ1-1	CALMDSEAFF
12	TRBV28	NA	TRBJ2-1	CASSLGTGGQFF
16	TRBV5-1	NA	TRBJ2-3	CASSRPGLADTDTQYF
14	TRBV11-2	once	TRBJ2-7	CASSTRDETYEQYF
14	TRBV27	NA	TRBJ1-1	CASSSSWGDTEAFF
15	TRBV4-1	NA	TRBJ2-1	CASSQGPGSYNEQFF
14	TRBV2	NA	TRBJ1-1	CASRRGLENTEAFF
13	TRBV9	many	TRBJ1-2	CASSVDPADGYTF
14	TRBV5-1	NA	TRBJ2-3	CASSPVQLTDTQYF
12	TRBV5-6	many	TRBJ1-2	CASSRQYYGYTF
12	TRBV6-5	NA	TRBJ2-5	CASSVPAGTQYF
16	TRBV4-2	NA	TRBJ1-5	CASSQGVGNSNQPQHF
17	TRBV5-4	NA	TRBJ2-1	CASSLGGLAGSYNEQFF
13	TRBV27	NA	TRBJ2-4	CASSLGQPNIQYF
15	TRBV10-2	NA	TRBJ1-2	CASSVPGQGDYGYTF
14	TRBV27	few	TRBJ1-1	CASSLQGTGTEAFF
15	TRBV11-2	few	TRBJ2-1	CASSPGTGGMYEQFF
15	TRBV16	NA	TRBJ2-7	CASSGVTSGSHEQYF
12	TRBV15	NA	TRBJ1-2	CATSREDYGYTF
16	TRBV25-1	NA	TRBJ2-5	CASSTSPAGPTETQYF
11	TRBV30	once	TRBJ2-1	CAWSVLDEQFF
18	TRBV27	NA	TRBJ2-5	CASSLTASGTLPGETQYF
16	TRBV28	few	TRBJ2-2	CASSLGGVFRTGELFF
16	TRBV6-1	NA	TRBJ2-7	CASSVYWDRSSYEQYF
17	TRBV5-4	NA	TRBJ1-2	CASSLAGGQGVNYGYTF
16	TRBV2	few	TRBJ1-1	CASSEPGRSLNTEAFF
13	TRBV5-5	NA	TRBJ1-5	CASSGGIWQPQHF
14	TRBV5-1	NA	TRBJ2-7	CASSFIAGGYEQYF
13	TRBV5-1	once	TRBJ1-2	CASSFDRGWGYTF
14	TRBV5-1	NA	TRBJ2-2	CASSWGQYTGELFF
14	TRBV18	NA	TRBJ2-5	CASSPRDTEETQYF
13	TRBV30	NA	TRBJ2-7	CAWSRGQTYEQYF
13	TRBV14	NA	TRBJ1-6	CASSRGGVSPLHF